This TCR beta chain was documented in a study of CD8+CD57+ T cells in acquired aplastic anemia. Study summary: Recorded DNA amounts for sorted CD4+ and CD8+ cells had an average of approximately 3.2 ug. Regarding the study as a whole: Patients and controls were found to share 25 to 30 CD8+ CDR3 sequences.

Turning to this clonotype: As yet, its antigen is unknown.

Genomic DNA provided the template from which TCR beta VDJ and CDR3 profiles were obtained. TCRdb analysed the reads with MiXCR anew, one entry per CDR3 protein. Among about 470,000 distinct CDR3 sequences listed, around 33% were seen once. The CDR3 totals 12 residues. CDR1 and CDR2 from the germline V gene are GTSNPN and SVGIG (reference sequence). The ends were cut back, 5 bases at V and 7 bases at J, with 15 bases in the middle. Before being chosen for sequencing, patients had shown CD8+CD57+ cell expansion by flow cytometry. Sequencing input: sorted CD4+, CD8+, or CD8+CD57+ T cells (not recorded which) from PBMCs. The sequence was collected from a human donor with aplastic anemia. The chain couples TRBV30 to TRBJ2-7; no firm D call. CDR3 sequence: CAWGPLIFEQYF. The CDR3 DNA is TGTGCCTGGGGGCCCCTTATATTTGAGCAGTACTTC.